This paragraph covers one TCR beta chain sequence. This clonotype was seen just once. Its binding antigen is unknown. Nothing much larger sits one base from this clone, and base qualities are not available. Weak support is all one read offers. The data originate from a study of CD8 T cells in ankylosing spondylitis (dated by TCRdb to 2017 to 2019). In the study overall: To find TCR variants linked to disease, the study profiled T cell receptor beta repertoires in ankylosing spondylitis patients and healthy donors. The full study cohort was made up of about 25 ankylosing spondylitis patients and about a hundred healthy donors. Peripheral blood was sampled, and synovial fluid was also collected from ankylosing spondylitis patients. Summary of the overall study and its limitations: Significant enrichment of the disease-linked clones was reported in matched synovial fluid samples from ankylosing spondylitis patients. Some of the motif variants had been reported before in the synovial fluid and blood of reactive arthritis patients, a finding that suggests common disease-initiation mechanisms. A TCR beta motif of roughly 8 highly homologous amino acid variants appeared characteristic of blood from ankylosing spondylitis patients. The disease-linked clones had a CD8+ phenotype and were found at relatively low frequencies in peripheral blood.

Instrument on record: Illumina HiSeq 2500. TCR beta libraries were prepared by quantitative 5'-RACE with molecular barcodes. Per the source publication's procedure: To identify disease-linked TCR variants, a new computational method was used, one built on a probabilistic model of VDJ rearrangement. The public reads were reprocessed in TCRdb via fastp at Q25 and MiXCR, keeping in-frame beta chains. A single entry per CDR3 protein holds the most common genes and DNA from its merged rows. TCRdb's processing, not the authors', yielded these V and J calls. This sample has 210,000 or so distinct CDR3 sequences in its table, and roughly 26% of those were observed once. The ten largest clones capture about 6.9% of the sample. CDR1 and CDR2, looked up from the germline V gene, are MNHNS and SASEGT. V is trimmed back by 6 bases and J by 9 bases, and the junction contains 14 bases that no gene match accounts for. Spanning cysteine to phenylalanine, the CDR3 consists of 17 amino acids. Only the CDR3 part of the read is kept: 51 bases, read in frame from the first base.

The sequenced sample was blood, either unsorted or a sorted T cell fraction (not recorded which). Recombination linked TRBV6-1 to TRBJ2-1, and 13 junction bases match TRBD2. This TCR was sampled from a male donor with ankylosing spondylitis or in good health (not recorded which). Here is the DNA: TGTGCCAGCAGGCCGGGACGACTAGCGGGAGGCCACAGTGAGCAGTTCTTC. The translation is CASRPGRLAGGHSEQFF.